This T cell receptor beta chain was recovered during a study of identical twins. This clonotype was observed a handful of times. Its antigen is unknown. The germline V gene has CDR1 MNHEY and CDR2 SVGEGT. CDR3 size: 14 residues. The junction had 6 bases not matched to a gene; V was cut back by 7 bases and J by 8 bases. TCRdb independently ran MiXCR on the 5' RACE reads; one entry per CDR3 protein. The table records about 470,000 distinct CDR3 sequences, around 24% of them present only once. Study conclusions and caveats: Partial confounding of zero-insertion analyses by invariant MAIT and iNKT cells was possible.

These data were also filed under a second study, of T cells expressing NK-cell markers. This second report adds: CD8+ T cells in 5 or 6 donors included dominant NKG2C+ clonotypes at about 1.0-7.0%. Among four donors, these clonotypes also ranked first in the CD3+CD56-NKG2C+ fraction.

This sequence joins TRBV6-2 or TRBV6-3 and TRBJ2-1, with 12 nucleotides matching TRBD2. The TCR originated in a woman younger than 35 in good health. The sample consisted of CD4+ T cells sorted from blood. The CDR3 bases are TGTGCCAGCACCTCTACTAGCGGGAGGTATGAGCAGTTCTTC. It is translated as CASTSTSGRYEQFF.